What follows is one T cell receptor (beta chain) and its context. What it binds is not known. This CDR3 is 16 amino acids long. Per germline, CDR1 SGDLS and CDR2 YYNGEE. V was clipped by 4 bases and J by 6 bases; unmatched bases: 14. The protocol was immunoSEQ multiplex PCR, while the TCRdb copy is restricted to in-frame clones and leaves out a portion. The sample gives 100,000 or so clones, more than 85% of which show up once; approximately 16% is in the top ten. The sample originates from a study of T cell responses to AZD1222 COVID-19 vaccine. At the level of the study: Pooled samples include second doses given at about 4 or 12 weeks.

General observations from the study: Donors were chiefly white British, with a greater number of females, and clonal diversity was perhaps underestimated. Along spike, vaccine-associated CD4 TCRs were found throughout, with dominance at 160-218 and 743-854. Reportedly, nearly half of unique spike TCRs recognized epitopes outside B.1.351/B.1.1.7 mutations.

J is TRBJ2-7 and V is TRBV9, with 9 bases aligning to TRBD1. The sample in question was peripheral blood, obtained on day 0 of AZD1222 vaccination. The sequence was obtained from an adult in good health. CDR3 nucleotide sequence: TGTGCCAGCAGCTCCTCCATGGGACAGGGCCTACCCGAGCAGTACTTC. Protein product: CASSSSMGQGLPEQYF.